Listed below are T cell receptor beta chains from one sample, sequenced in a study of healthy donors' naive CD4 and CD8 T cells. Each CDR3 protein is one row after TCRdb ran MiXCR on the reads. The profile shows 200,000 or so distinct CDR3 sequences, over 60% of them singletons. The material sequenced was naive CD4+ and CD8+ T cells sorted from blood, pooled from several donors. These receptors all stem from a pool of human donors in good health; the sample pools cells from several healthy donors. Both conserved end residues are part of each CDR3. The order of the fields is clone size, J gene, D gene, V gene, CDR3 DNA, CDR3 protein. The D gene is left open where the match is weak. A row's size may be missing; if present it is once, few, many or a size class.

NA,TRBJ2-1,NA,TRBV19,TGTGCCAGTAGTATAAAACAGGGGGCTTCGGGACTAGTCCTTTTTGACTCCTACAATGAGCAGTTCTTC,CASSIKQGASGLVLFDSYNEQFF
NA,TRBJ2-5,NA,TRBV12-3/TRBV12-4,TGTGCCAGCAGACCGGACAGAGGAGGGAATCAGTACTTC,CASRPDRGGNQYF
NA,TRBJ2-1,NA,TRBV29-1,TGCAGCGTTGATCATCACAGGGTCTACAATGAGCAGTTCTTC,CSVDHHRVYNEQFF
NA,TRBJ1-1,NA,TRBV5-1,TGCGCCAGCAGCTTCGGTGACAGGTTGAACACTGAAGCTTTCTTT,CASSFGDRLNTEAFF
few,TRBJ1-1,NA,TRBV6-1,TGTGCCAGCAGTGAATTTCAGGGTGGTAACACTGAAGCTTTCTTT,CASSEFQGGNTEAFF
NA,TRBJ1-1,NA,TRBV10-3,TGTGCCATCAGTGGGAACAGAGCAGCTTTCTTT,CAISGNRAAFF
NA,TRBJ1-3,NA,TRBV6-5,TGTGCCAGCAGTTACCGGGACACCATATATTTT,CASSYRDTIYF
NA,TRBJ2-7,NA,TRBV28,TGTGCCAGCAGTGCGGAATTCTACGAGCAGTACTTC,CASSAEFYEQYF
NA,TRBJ2-7,TRBD2,TRBV19,TGTGCCAGTTCGAGGCTAGCGGGGTTCGAGCAGTACTTC,CASSRLAGFEQYF
NA,TRBJ2-7,NA,TRBV20-1,TGCAGTGCTGGTGACAACTCGTACGAGCAGTACTTC,CSAGDNSYEQYF
once,TRBJ2-5,TRBD1,TRBV4-3,TGCGCCAGCAGCCAAGGACCGACAGGGGAGACCCAGTACTTC,CASSQGPTGETQYF
NA,TRBJ1-5,NA,TRBV12-3/TRBV12-4,TGTGCCAGCAGTTTAGTACTCGGCGGAGTGCACCAGCATTTT,CASSLVLGGVHQHF
NA,TRBJ2-5,TRBD1,TRBV18,TGTGCCAGCCCACCGTTGCTGGACAGGGGTGGTGAGACCCAGTACTTC,CASPPLLDRGGETQYF
NA,TRBJ1-4,TRBD1,TRBV29-1,TGCAGCGTGGGACAGGGGGTTGAAAAACTGTTTTTT,CSVGQGVEKLFF
NA,TRBJ2-7,NA,TRBV29-1,TGCAGCACATGCTACGAGCAGTACTTC,CSTCYEQYF
NA,TRBJ2-3,NA,TRBV11-1,TGTGCCAGCAGCCTGTGGGATTCTGCCACAGATACGCAGTATTTT,CASSLWDSATDTQYF
NA,TRBJ2-7,NA,TRBV6-5,TGTGCCAGCAGTCTCTCCCTAGGGGGTTTCGAGCAGTACTTC,CASSLSLGGFEQYF
once,TRBJ1-2,NA,TRBV5-1,TGCGCCAGCAGCTCCCTCGGGGCCAGCTATGGCTACACCTTC,CASSSLGASYGYTF
NA,TRBJ2-7,NA,TRBV6-5,TGTGCCAGCAGTTACTCCCTAGGGTACGAGCAGTACTTC,CASSYSLGYEQYF
NA,TRBJ2-7,NA,TRBV29-1,TGCAGCGCCCGGGCCGGGGGCTACGAGCAGTACTTC,CSARAGGYEQYF
NA,TRBJ1-6,NA,TRBV27,TGTGCCAGCAGTCCTGCAGTCAATTCACCCCTCCACTTT,CASSPAVNSPLHF
NA,TRBJ2-3,NA,TRBV15,TGTGCCACCAGCAGCGGGGATACGCAGTATTTT,CATSSGDTQYF
NA,TRBJ2-7,NA,TRBV30,TGTGCCTGGAGTGCGACACAGGGGAGGGCCTACGAGCAGTACTTC,CAWSATQGRAYEQYF
once,TRBJ2-5,TRBD2,TRBV29-1,TGCAGCGTGGAAAGACTAGCGGGAGGGCCCCACCCAACTCAAGAGACCCAGTACTTC,CSVERLAGGPHPTQETQYF
NA,TRBJ2-3,NA,TRBV18,TGTGCCAGCTCACTACGGAGTGGAGATACGCAGTATTTT,CASSLRSGDTQYF
few,TRBJ2-1,TRBD2,TRBV11-1,TGTGCCAGCAGCTTATCGGGGGGGATCTACAATGAGCAGTTCTTC,CASSLSGGIYNEQFF
NA,TRBJ2-7,TRBD2,TRBV5-6,TGTGCCAGCAGCTTCGATAGCGGGGCCTACGAGCAGTACTTC,CASSFDSGAYEQYF
NA,TRBJ2-7,NA,TRBV11-1,TGTGCCAGCAGCCCCTCGGGGGCGAGTTACGAGCAGTACTTC,CASSPSGASYEQYF
NA,TRBJ1-1,NA,TRBV29-1,TGCAGCGTTGTGCGGAGAATGGACACTGAAGCTTTCTTT,CSVVRRMDTEAFF
NA,TRBJ2-1,TRBD2,TRBV6-6,TGTGCCAGCAGAAGAGCGGGAGAGAGCGGCAATGAGCAGTTCTTC,CASRRAGESGNEQFF
NA,TRBJ2-5,NA,TRBV29-1,TGCAGCGCAGGGGAGGGGAAAGAGACCCAGTACTTC,CSAGEGKETQYF
NA,TRBJ2-7,NA,TRBV19,TGTGCCAGTAGTACGGGTTTCGAGCAGTACTTC,CASSTGFEQYF
NA,TRBJ2-3,NA,TRBV6-2/TRBV6-3,TGTGCCAGCAGTCCGAGGACTGGGCGATACACAGATACGCAGTATTTT,CASSPRTGRYTDTQYF
NA,TRBJ2-4,NA,TRBV6-5,TGTGCCAGCAGTTCACGACAGAGCGTAGCCAAAAACATTCAGTACTTC,CASSSRQSVAKNIQYF
NA,TRBJ2-5,TRBD2,TRBV29-1,TGCAGCGTCGAACCGGGACTAGGTCTACGGTACTTC,CSVEPGLGLRYF
NA,TRBJ2-7,TRBD1,TRBV2,TGTGCCAGCAGGGGAGCGGACAGGGACTACGAGCAGTACTTC,CASRGADRDYEQYF
NA,TRBJ2-1,TRBD2,TRBV11-1,TGTGCCAGCAGGACGACGGGAGGGCTATGGAATGAGCAGTTCTTC,CASRTTGGLWNEQFF
NA,TRBJ2-7,NA,TRBV29-1,TGCAGCGTTGCTAGAGGCAGTTTCGGCTACGAGCAGTACTTC,CSVARGSFGYEQYF
once,TRBJ1-2,TRBD1,TRBV6-5,TGTGCCAGCAGTACCAGGGGGGAGTGGGGCTACACCTTC,CASSTRGEWGYTF
few,TRBJ1-4,NA,TRBV29-1,TGCAGCGTCTCCCTGGGCAGGGCCAATGAAAAACTGTTTTTT,CSVSLGRANEKLFF